Following are 10 T cell receptor beta chains from one sample sequenced in a study of blood T cell repertoires in COVID-19. Assay used: immunoSEQ multiplex PCR; TCRdb lists only in-frame clones, some missing. The repertoire holds about 44,000 clones, with around 82% as singletons. Sequencing was performed on peripheral blood. Receptors were obtained from a woman between 65 and 79 years old with acute or convalescent COVID-19.

The chain joins TRBV6-5 to TRBJ2-5, with D unclear. V was pared by 0 bases and J by 5 bases, with 7 bases between. The CDR3 is 13 amino acids. CDR1 is MNHEY, CDR2 SVGAGI, per germline. CDR3 protein: CASSYSVRETQYF. As DNA, the CDR3 is TGTGCCAGCAGTTACTCCGTCAGGGAGACCCAGTACTTC.

The chain is built from TRBV2 and TRBJ2-3; a weak D match, TRBD2 (5 bases). V lost 7 bases, J lost 1 base, and 12 bases lay in between. The length of the CDR3 is 14 residues. Per germline, CDR1 SNHLY and CDR2 FYNNEI. The DNA of the CDR3 is TGTGCCAGCACCGGAGTCGGGGGCACAGATACGCAGTATTTT. Translated: CASTGVGGTDTQYF.

Sample share makes this clone medium-sized. The chain employs TRBV13 and TRBJ2-2; the match to TRBD2 covers 8 bases. This CDR3 region has 19 residues. CDR1 PRHDT and CDR2 FYEKMQ come from the germline V gene (reference sequence). Trimming at V came to 3 bases and at J to 1 base, leaving 13 bases not matched to a gene. This CDR3 reads CASSLQGPAGVRNTGELFF. In DNA, the CDR3 is TGTGCCAGCAGCTTGCAAGGGCCAGCGGGAGTACGGAACACCGGGGAGCTGTTTTTT.

V usage is TRBV7-2 and J usage is TRBJ2-1; a weak D match, TRBD1 (6 bases). V shed 5 bases and J shed 8 bases, with 16 bases lying between them. The CDR3 has 14 amino acids. Germline loops: CDR1 SGHTA, CDR2 FQGNSA. Here the CDR3 DNA reads TGTGCCAGCAGCCCCCGGGACATGATCCATGAGCAGTTCTTC. Translation: CASSPRDMIHEQFF.

This rearrangement joins TRBV11-2 to TRBJ2-2, with no clear D. The germline gives CDR1 SGHAT, CDR2 FQNNGV. The CDR3 contains 14 residues. V was cut by 2 bases and J by 3 bases, with 7 bases left in between. CDR3 region: CASSLSVDTGELFF. CDR3 nucleotide sequence: TGTGCCAGCAGCTTATCAGTCGACACCGGGGAGCTGTTTTTT.

The chain links TRBV11-3 to TRBJ2-2, with D perhaps matching TRBD2 (5 bases). Trimming cost V 1 base and J 5 bases, with 11 bases left between them. From germline, CDR1 is SGHNT and CDR2 YENEEA. This CDR3 has 15 residues. CDR3 sequence reads: CASSLGGVKTGELFF. The CDR3 nucleotides read TGTGCCAGCAGCTTAGGGGGAGTTAAAACCGGGGAGCTGTTTTTT.

In this sample, this clone turned up once. The chain employs TRBV7-9 and TRBJ2-3, with a possible D match to TRBD2 (6 bases). The V gene lost 5 bases and the J gene lost 5 bases, with 11 bases spanning the gap. The germline CDR1 and CDR2 sequences are SEHNR and FQNEAQ (reference sequence). The CDR3 consists of 13 residues. The CDR3 DNA sequence: TGTGCCAGCAGCGATTTCGGGGGAGATACGCAGTATTTT. It is translated as CASSDFGGDTQYF. Full variable domain (rest looked up from reference TRBV7-9 and TRBJ2-3): DTGVSQNPRHKITKRGQNVTFRCDPISEHNRLYWYRQTLGQGPEFLTYFQNEAQLEKSRLLSDRFSAERPKGSFSTLEIQRTEQGDSAMYLCASSDFGGDTQYFGPGTRLTVL.

The chain employs TRBV27 and TRBJ2-3; 9 bases are shared with TRBD2. J lost 2 bases, V lost 5 bases, and 8 bases had no gene match. The germline V gene encodes CDR1 MNHEY and CDR2 SMNVEV (reference sequence). The CDR3 loop spans 16 amino acids. As DNA, the CDR3 is TGTGCCAGCAGTCCGCCTAGCGGGATGGTCACAGATACGCAGTATTTT. As protein: CASSPPSGMVTDTQYF.

V usage is TRBV5-4 and J usage is TRBJ2-5; D is unclear. This CDR3 has 14 amino acids. The V gene's germline CDR1 is SGHNT and CDR2 YYREEE (reference sequence). The ends were cut back, 2 bases at V and 0 bases at J, with 8 bases in the middle. CDR3 amino acids: CASSFGLNQETQYF. The CDR3 coding sequence is TGTGCCAGCAGCTTTGGCCTCAACCAAGAGACCCAGTACTTC.

In nucleotides, the CDR3 is TGTGCCAGCAGCTTCGCGGGACTAGCCTCCAATGAGCAGTTCTTC. This translates into CASSFAGLASNEQFF. The chain combines TRBV11-3 with TRBJ2-1, with 9 nucleotides matching TRBD2. The CDR3 covers 15 residues. The V gene end was trimmed by 3 bases and the J gene end by 6 bases; junction bases not matched to a gene: 6. From germline, CDR1 is SGHNT and CDR2 YENEEA.